This section outlines one TCR beta chain sequence together with its context. The antigen remains undetermined. These data are taken from a study of cytomegalovirus exposure and HLA in healthy donors. For the study at large: Counted in an early data release were about 85 million unique TCRs from HLA-typed donors. Study-level findings and limits: Donors belonging to an Asian-associated ancestry cluster reportedly showed fewer N-insertions in productive TCRs than the roughly 670-donor mean, according to what a later analysis found. Judged likely to be a sequencing artifact was a cluster of highly shared sequence variants. Some TCR beta chains (approximately 180 of them) were listed as cytomegalovirus-associated.

The PCR ran on 60 Vbeta and 13 Jbeta primers. The assay was immunoSEQ multiplex PCR, and TCRdb's table has in-frame clones only and misses some. Here the sample spans approximately 72,000 clones, roughly 82% being singletons. Germline V gene lookup returns CDR1 SGHVS and CDR2 FNYEAQ. Trimming pared 7 bases from V and 4 bases from J, leaving 10 bases between. This CDR3 is 13 amino acids long. The TCR sequence derives from a man aged 18 to 30 in good health and CMV-seronegative. J is TRBJ1-4 and V is TRBV7-6; no clear D. The sample consisted of PBMCs. The CDR3 DNA is TGTGCCAGCACCCACAGAAATAATGAAAAACTGTTTTTT. Translated, it gives CASTHRNNEKLFF.